This TCR beta chain comes out of a study of T-cell memory formation after mild COVID-19. MiXCR, run by TCRdb on the 5' RACE reads, gives a single entry per CDR3 protein. The sample shows 350,000 or so distinct CDR3 sequences, more than 20% of them seen only once. V gave up 1 base and J gave up 6 bases, with 14 bases separating them. Germline CDR1 MDHEN, CDR2 SYDVKM. The CDR3 spans 15 residues. Regarding the study as a whole: Memory sampled before infection contained some responding clones, suggesting cross-reactive memory joined.

This clonotype has just a few counts. Its antigen is undetermined. This receptor was taken from a man aged 18 to 35 who had mild COVID-19 (a few samples of this study predate the infection). Cell type and time point are not known. The sample consisted of PBMCs or a T cell subset sorted from them (not recorded which). The genes are TRBV28 and TRBJ2-3; D is perhaps TRBD1 (5 bases). The CDR3 region has the DNA TGTGCCAGCAGTTTATTTGGGGCCGCTCAGGATACGCAGTATTTT. This codes for CASSLFGAAQDTQYF.